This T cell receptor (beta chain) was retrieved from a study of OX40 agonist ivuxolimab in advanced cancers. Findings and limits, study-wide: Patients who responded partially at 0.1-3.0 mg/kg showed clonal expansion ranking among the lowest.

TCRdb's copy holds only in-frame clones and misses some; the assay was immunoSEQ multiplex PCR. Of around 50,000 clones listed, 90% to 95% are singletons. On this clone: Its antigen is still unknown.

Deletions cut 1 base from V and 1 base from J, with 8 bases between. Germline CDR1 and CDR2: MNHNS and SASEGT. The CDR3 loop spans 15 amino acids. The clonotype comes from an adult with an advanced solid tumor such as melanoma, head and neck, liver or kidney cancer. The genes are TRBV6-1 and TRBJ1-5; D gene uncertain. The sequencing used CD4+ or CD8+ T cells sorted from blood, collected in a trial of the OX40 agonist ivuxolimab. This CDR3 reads CASSEEGLSNQPQHF. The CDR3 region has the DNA TGTGCCAGCAGTGAAGAAGGGCTCAGCAATCAGCCCCAGCATTTT.